The present entry profiles one T cell receptor (beta chain) with its context. Its antigen is not known. One end of the junction is discordant with germline, which a read error may explain. CDR3 length: 17 amino acids. Germline CDR1 reads MRHNA; CDR2 reads SNTAGT. Total RNA extraction produced at least 6 micrograms (per sample) for the study. A J-beta primer mix and a sample-barcoded 5' primer were used in a second PCR of roughly 7 to 12 cycles. Each cDNA molecule, via a template-switch adaptor with 12 random nucleotides, was tagged. TCRdb called the 5' RACE reads again in MiXCR, with one record for every CDR3 protein. The sample shows hundreds of thousands of distinct CDR3 sequences, about 30% of them seen only once. This entry is derived from a study of blood T cells in healthy people across ages. Study details: With template switching, about one barcoded beta molecule was captured per two T cells. General study points: Both higher diversity and more naive CD4+ cells marked long-lived donors when set against aged donors.

Material for sequencing was blood. This receptor was taken from a woman at least 80 years old in good health. The chain recombines TRBV6-4 with TRBJ2-5, with 14 bases lining up with TRBD2. CDR3 residues: CTSRRGTSGGDYNEQYF. As DNA, the CDR3 is TGTACCAGTCGTCGAGGGACTAGCGGGGGAGATTACAATGAGCAGTACTTC.